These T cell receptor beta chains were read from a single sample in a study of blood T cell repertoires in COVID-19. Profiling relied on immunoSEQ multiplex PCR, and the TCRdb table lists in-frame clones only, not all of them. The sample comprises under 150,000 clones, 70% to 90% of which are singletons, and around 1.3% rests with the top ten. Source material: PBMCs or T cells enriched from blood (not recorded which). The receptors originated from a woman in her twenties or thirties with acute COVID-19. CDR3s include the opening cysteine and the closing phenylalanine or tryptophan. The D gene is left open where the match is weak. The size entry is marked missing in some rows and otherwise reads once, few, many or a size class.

CASRPPGGYGYTF	TGTGCCAGCAGGCCCCCGGGAGGCTATGGCTACACCTTC	.	TRBV28	TRBJ1-2	once
CASSEVPMAYNEQFF	TGTGCCAGCAGTGAAGTTCCCATGGCTTACAATGAGCAGTTCTTC	.	TRBV2	TRBJ2-1	.
CASSQPGTSGSYKEQFF	TGCGCCAGCAGCCAACCTGGGACTAGCGGGAGTTATAAAGAGCAGTTCTTC	TRBD2	TRBV4-1	TRBJ2-1	.
CASLPLGQGFEGSYEQYF	TGTGCCAGCCTACCCCTGGGACAGGGTTTCGAAGGCTCCTACGAGCAGTACTTC	TRBD1	TRBV28	TRBJ2-7	.
CASSEGFGGSGNEQFF	TGTGCCAGCAGTGAGGGGTTCGGCGGGAGCGGAAATGAGCAGTTCTTC	TRBD2	TRBV2	TRBJ2-1	.
CASSLSLAGAADTQYF	TGTGCCAGCAGCTTATCTCTAGCGGGAGCCGCAGATACGCAGTATTTT	TRBD2	TRBV7-2	TRBJ2-3	.
CASSERLAGGVGYNEQFF	TGTGCCAGCAGTGAAAGACTAGCGGGAGGCGTCGGGTACAATGAGCAGTTCTTC	TRBD2	TRBV2	TRBJ2-1	.
CASSLNRGRYGYTF	TGTGCCAGCAGCTTGAACAGGGGGCGATATGGCTACACCTTC	TRBD1	TRBV7-9	TRBJ1-2	once
CATSEPAGGPLDTQYF	TGTGCCACCAGTGAGCCAGCGGGAGGGCCTCTAGATACGCAGTATTTT	TRBD2	TRBV24-1	TRBJ2-3	.
CASSPLGQSNQPQHF	TGTGCCAGCTCACCTCTTGGACAGAGCAATCAGCCCCAGCATTTT	.	TRBV18	TRBJ1-5	.
CASSLGYYVDRGSYGYTF	TGTGCCAGCAGCTTGGGATATTATGTCGACAGGGGGAGCTATGGCTACACCTTC	TRBD1	TRBV5-5	TRBJ1-2	.
CAINADGNYGYTF	TGTGCCATCAATGCGGATGGAAACTATGGCTACACCTTC	.	TRBV10-3	TRBJ1-2	.
CASSGSSGEETQYF	TGTGCCAGCAGCGGGAGTTCCGGCGAAGAGACCCAGTACTTC	.	TRBV7-9	TRBJ2-5	.
CASSGSRFNYGYTF	TGTGCCAGCAGTGGTTCGCGGTTTAACTATGGCTACACCTTC	.	TRBV2	TRBJ1-2	.
CASSETGNQPQHF	TGTGCCAGCAGTGAAACAGGAAATCAGCCCCAGCATTTT	.	TRBV25-1	TRBJ1-5	few
CASSRLAGGINEQFF	TGTGCCAGCAGCCGACTAGCGGGAGGGATAAATGAGCAGTTCTTC	TRBD2	TRBV6-5	TRBJ2-1	.
CASSQVGTALYGYTF	TGTGCCAGCAGCCAAGTCGGGACAGCCTTATATGGCTACACCTTC	TRBD1	TRBV3-1/TRBV3-2	TRBJ1-2	.
CASSSGNTGELFF	TGTGCCAGCAGCTCCGGGAACACCGGGGAGCTGTTTTTT	.	TRBV7-9	TRBJ2-2	.
CASSSTGGAYEQYF	TGCGCCAGCAGTTCGACAGGGGGGGCCTACGAGCAGTACTTC	TRBD1	TRBV5-1	TRBJ2-7	.
CASRKQGSGNTIYF	TGTGCCAGCCGTAAACAGGGATCTGGAAACACCATATATTTT	.	TRBV28	TRBJ1-3	few
CATSVGTGDAGELFF	TGTGCCACCAGTGTCGGGACAGGAGACGCCGGGGAGCTGTTTTTT	TRBD1	TRBV24-1	TRBJ2-2	.
CASSEPYNEQFF	TGTGCCAGCAGCGAGCCTTACAATGAGCAGTTCTTC	.	TRBV6-6	TRBJ2-1	.
CASSQVFGDSSYEQYF	TGCGCCAGCAGCCAAGTCTTTGGGGACAGCTCCTACGAGCAGTACTTC	TRBD1	TRBV4-3	TRBJ2-7	.
CASSIPRTGAASGANVLTF	TGTGCCAGTAGTATTCCCCGGACAGGGGCCGCCTCTGGGGCCAACGTCCTGACTTTC	TRBD1	TRBV19	TRBJ2-6	.
CARLEWGVLMNTEAFF	TGTGCCAGGTTGGAATGGGGGGTTTTAATGAACACTGAAGCTTTCTTT	.	TRBV7-3	TRBJ1-1	.
CASSLAGGGTGELFF	TGTGCCAGCAGCTTAGCAGGGGGTGGGACCGGGGAGCTGTTTTTT	.	TRBV11-1	TRBJ2-2	once
CASRGEGDQPQHF	TGTGCCAGTAGGGGTGAGGGCGATCAGCCCCAGCATTTT	.	TRBV19	TRBJ1-5	.
CASSLSGAEAFF	TGTGCCAGCAGTTTATCCGGAGCTGAAGCTTTCTTT	.	TRBV28	TRBJ1-1	.
CATSVPNEYEQYF	TGTGCCACCAGCGTCCCTAACGAGTACGAGCAGTACTTC	.	TRBV15	TRBJ2-7	.
CASTLGQPNTEAFF	TGTGCCAGCACCCTAGGACAGCCAAACACTGAAGCTTTCTTT	.	TRBV5-6	TRBJ1-1	.
CASSGAGVHQPQHF	TGTGCCAGCAGTGGGGCCGGGGTGCATCAGCCCCAGCATTTT	.	TRBV25-1	TRBJ1-5	.
CASSLIPTGDYTEAFF	TGTGCCAGCAGCTTGATCCCCACGGGGGACTACACTGAAGCTTTCTTT	.	TRBV7-9	TRBJ1-1	once
CASSTRLAGGPNEQFF	TGTGCCAGCAGCACTCGACTAGCGGGAGGGCCCAATGAGCAGTTCTTC	TRBD2	TRBV7-9	TRBJ2-1	few
CASSLFRLAGENVETQYF	TGTGCCAGCAGCTTGTTTCGACTAGCGGGAGAGAATGTAGAGACCCAGTACTTC	TRBD2	TRBV5-4	TRBJ2-5	.
CASSPDRVKFNEQFF	TGTGCCAGCAGTCCAGACAGAGTAAAATTCAATGAGCAGTTCTTC	.	TRBV7-8	TRBJ2-1	.
CASSPGGTLRETQYF	TGCGCCAGCAGCCCGGGAGGTACACTCCGAGAGACCCAGTACTTC	TRBD2	TRBV5-1	TRBJ2-5	.
CASSFQFSLRDSATNEKLFF	TGTGCCAGCAGTTTTCAGTTTTCTCTCAGGGATTCAGCAACTAATGAAAAACTGTTTTTT	.	TRBV28	TRBJ1-4	.
CASSQDRGRVTDTQYF	TGCGCCAGCAGCCAAGATCGAGGGAGAGTAACAGATACGCAGTATTTT	.	TRBV4-3	TRBJ2-3	.
CASSQGVSVEAEAFF	TGCGCCAGCAGCCAAGGGGTTTCGGTGGAGGCTGAAGCTTTCTTT	.	TRBV4-1	TRBJ1-1	.
CASSEEESSYNSPLHF	TGCGCCAGCAGTGAGGAGGAGAGCTCCTATAATTCACCCCTCCACTTT	.	TRBV10-2	TRBJ1-6	.
CASSLLGGSSYNEQFF	TGTGCCAGCAGTCTTTTAGGGGGCAGCTCCTACAATGAGCAGTTCTTC	TRBD1	TRBV28	TRBJ2-1	.
CASSAGTSTDTQYF	TGTGCCAGCAGCGCCGGGACTAGCACAGATACGCAGTATTTT	.	TRBV7-2	TRBJ2-3	.
CASSLDRGQNEQYF	TGTGCCAGCAGCCTGGACAGGGGGCAGAACGAGCAGTACTTC	TRBD1	TRBV7-3	TRBJ2-7	.
CASSPVVSGQGFGYTF	TGTGCCAGCAGCCCTGTAGTTTCCGGGCAGGGCTTCGGCTACACCTTC	.	TRBV3-1/TRBV3-2	TRBJ1-2	.
CASSYGQGVTDQPQHF	TGTGCCAGCAGTTACGGACAGGGGGTTACGGATCAGCCCCAGCATTTT	TRBD1	TRBV6-2/TRBV6-3	TRBJ1-5	once
CASSSSAGGWSTDTQYF	TGTGCCAGCAGCTCCAGTGCGGGGGGGTGGAGCACAGATACGCAGTATTTT	TRBD2	TRBV7-9	TRBJ2-3	.
CASSPSLPKNIQYF	TGTGCCAGCAGTCCCAGTCTCCCCAAAAACATTCAGTACTTC	.	TRBV28	TRBJ2-4	.
CASSQTQGGQFF	TGTGCCAGCAGTCAAACCCAGGGGGGACAGTTCTTC	.	TRBV7-9	TRBJ2-1	.
CASSIEGELHTDTQYF	TGTGCCAGTAGTATAGAGGGCGAACTCCACACAGATACGCAGTATTTT	.	TRBV19	TRBJ2-3	.
CATTQSRGPDTEAFF	TGTGCCACCACACAGAGCAGGGGACCGGACACTGAAGCTTTCTTT	.	TRBV15	TRBJ1-1	.
CASSLAGLAGANGELFF	TGCGCCAGCAGCTTGGCCGGACTAGCGGGAGCGAACGGGGAGCTGTTTTTT	TRBD2	TRBV5-1	TRBJ2-2	.
CARSFRKGTSGRRWLETQYF	TGTGCCAGAAGCTTCCGAAAGGGGACTAGCGGGAGACGGTGGTTGGAGACCCAGTACTTC	TRBD2	TRBV5-3	TRBJ2-5	.
CASSPYPGQGGAGELFF	TGTGCCAGCAGTCCCTACCCGGGACAGGGGGGGGCCGGGGAGCTGTTTTTT	TRBD1	TRBV28	TRBJ2-2	.
CASSLIDIQPQHF	TGTGCCAGCAGTTTAATCGACATTCAGCCCCAGCATTTT	.	TRBV28	TRBJ1-5	.
CASSLVQGSSGNTIYF	TGCGCCAGCAGCTTGGTACAGGGAAGCTCTGGAAACACCATATATTTT	.	TRBV5-1	TRBJ1-3	.
CASSDGGRAVAQYF	TGTGCCAGCAGTGACGGCGGGAGGGCCGTGGCCCAGTACTTC	TRBD2	TRBV2	TRBJ2-5	.
CASSQSGISGNTIYF	TGTGCCAGCAGCCAATCAGGGATCTCTGGAAACACCATATATTTT	.	TRBV14	TRBJ1-3	.
CASSPPGTTSGYTF	TGTGCCAGCTCACCACCTGGGACAACTTCTGGCTACACCTTC	.	TRBV18	TRBJ1-2	.
CASSQVLAGQGASKNIQYF	TGCGCCAGCAGCCAAGTTTTGGCGGGACAGGGGGCTTCCAAAAACATTCAGTACTTC	TRBD1	TRBV4-1	TRBJ2-4	.
CASSSQGTPMNTEAFF	TGTGCCAGCAGCTCGCAGGGGACGCCTATGAACACTGAAGCTTTCTTT	.	TRBV5-4	TRBJ1-1	.